The sequence of this T cell receptor (beta chain) was determined in a study of response to subunit inactivated influenza vaccine. TCRdb re-called the RT-PCR reads through MiXCR, storing one row per CDR3 protein. The repertoire holds approximately 500,000 distinct CDR3 sequences, with roughly 15% as singletons. Study findings and constraints: After each seasonal influenza vaccination, few new T cells are recruited, the authors suggested.

This clonotype has only a few counts. Antigen unknown. Germline CDR1 reads MNHNY; CDR2 reads SVGAGI (reference sequence). The CDR3 extends over 13 amino acids. V lost 6 bases, J lost 3 bases, and 5 bases stayed unmatched. This receptor was identified in a man aged 45-65 years who received an inactivated influenza vaccine. V gene TRBV6-6 combines with J gene TRBJ2-7; TRBD2 matches at 7 bases. This material consisted of PBMCs from blood, taken about 11 days after vaccination. This CDR3 is CASSSPGGYEQYF. The CDR3 coding sequence is TGTGCCAGCAGCTCCCCGGGAGGCTACGAGCAGTACTTC.